This T cell receptor beta chain was captured by sequencing in a study of CD8+CD57+ T cells in acquired aplastic anemia. Patients chosen for sequencing had CD8+CD57+ cells that had expanded, as shown by flow cytometry. Diagnosis of severe acquired aplastic anemia applied to all patients. The study sampled blood from patients who had received no therapy. Overall study results and limits: Roughly 30 sequences, all CD8+ CDR3, were shared between patients and controls.

This clonotype was seen ten or more times. Its antigen remains unidentified. The TCR beta profiling, which covered VDJ combination and CDR3 sequence, was carried out using genomic DNA as the template. TCRdb reprocessed the reads via MiXCR and lists one record per CDR3 protein. The data hold 400,000 to 600,000 distinct CDR3 sequences, with around 30% observed a single time. The receptor comes from a human donor with aplastic anemia. The sample was sorted CD4+, CD8+, or CD8+CD57+ T cells (not recorded which) from PBMCs.

CDR3 nucleotides: TGTGCCAGTAGTCACCGGGACAGGATTAATTCACCCCTCCACTTT. Protein sequence: CASSHRDRINSPLHF. The chain employs TRBV19 and TRBJ1-6, with TRBD1 identical over 8 bases. Losses at the gene ends were 5 bases for V and 6 bases for J; bases not matched to a gene: 6. Germline CDR1 LNHDA, CDR2 SQIVND (reference sequence). The CDR3 covers 15 residues.